This T cell receptor beta chain came from a study of response to subunit inactivated influenza vaccine. CDR1 and CDR2 from the germline V gene are SGHTA and FQGNSA. Trimming stripped 1 base from V and 3 bases from J, with 18 bases between. This CDR3 contains 17 residues. Study-level results: Authors proposed each seasonal influenza vaccination draws in few new T cells.

As concerns this clonotype: The antigen is undetermined.

TCRdb re-derived calls from the RT-PCR reads in MiXCR, one entry per CDR3 protein. This table has roughly 460,000 distinct CDR3 sequences, approximately 11% appearing once. This chain joins TRBV7-2 and TRBJ2-5; D unresolved. The specimen comprised PBMCs from blood, sampled roughly 47 days after vaccination. The clonotype originates from a man aged 50 to 59 who received an inactivated influenza vaccine. The CDR3: CASSLVPDPPGEETQYF. For the CDR3, the DNA is TGTGCCAGCAGCTTAGTTCCGGACCCCCCCGGAGAAGAGACCCAGTACTTC.